A single sample is the source of the 9 T cell receptor beta chains below, sequenced in a study of blood T cell repertoires in COVID-19. TCRdb's copy holds only in-frame clones and misses some; the assay was immunoSEQ multiplex PCR. The table records 300,000 to 400,000 clones, about 86% of them present only once. The material sequenced was PBMCs or T cells enriched from blood (not recorded which). Receptors originate from a woman aged 40 to 50 with acute COVID-19.

To note about this clone: One end of the junction is discordant with germline, which a read error may explain. Additional DNA sequences in this sample encode the identical CDR3. This rearrangement joins TRBV7-6 to TRBJ2-3, with D tentatively TRBD2 (6 bases). This CDR3 contains 16 residues. Germline V lookup: CDR1 SGHVS, CDR2 FNYEAQ. The CDR3 nucleotides read TGTGCTAGCAGCTCCCGCGGGACTTCGCCCACAGATACGCAGTATTTT. Encoded protein: CASSSRGTSPTDTQYF.

This clone was found many times. The chain is built from TRBV6-2 or TRBV6-3 and TRBJ1-6; no firm D call. The germline gives CDR1 MNHEY, CDR2 SVGEGT. The CDR3 sequence is 15 residues long. V shed 0 bases and J shed 5 bases, with 8 bases lying between them. CDR3 nucleotide sequence: TGTGCCAGCAGTTACTCGAACCCAGATAATTCACCCCTCCACTTT. It yields the protein CASSYSNPDNSPLHF.

The CDR3 coding sequence is TGTGCCAGCAGTTCCCAGGACAGGGATCCCCAAGAGACCCAGTACTTC. Protein: CASSSQDRDPQETQYF. The chain employs TRBV28 and TRBJ2-5; 8 bases fit TRBD1. V gave up 4 bases and J gave up 1 base; unmatched junction bases: 8. The length of the CDR3 is 16 residues. Germline values: CDR1 MDHEN, CDR2 SYDVKM.

The chain employs TRBV9 and TRBJ2-3; 7 bases line up with TRBD1. The germline V gene encodes CDR1 SGDLS and CDR2 YYNGEE. This CDR3 has 16 amino acids. V was pared by 0 bases and J by 0 bases, with 4 bases of the junction left unmatched. CDR3 sequence reads: CASSVGTGASTDTQYF. In DNA, the CDR3 is TGTGCCAGCAGCGTAGGCACAGGGGCTAGCACAGATACGCAGTATTTT.

This rearrangement joins TRBV25-1 to TRBJ2-3; 9 bases are a match to TRBD2. The CDR3 is 12 amino acids. Germline CDR1 reads MGHDK; CDR2 reads SYGVNS. CDR3 protein: CATSGSTDTQYF. The DNA for the CDR3 is TGTGCTACTAGCGGGAGCACAGATACGCAGTATTTT.

CDR3 sequence reads: CASSGSGVSEQYF. CDR3 DNA sequence: TGTGCCAGCAGTGGTAGCGGTGTTAGCGAGCAGTACTTC. The chain combines TRBV2 with TRBJ2-7; maybe TRBD2 (6 bases). The germline V gene encodes CDR1 SNHLY and CDR2 FYNNEI. The CDR3 totals 13 residues. V was shortened by 4 bases and J by 6 bases, with 13 bases between the two germline ends.

This sequence joins TRBV3-1 (or the pseudogene TRBV3-2) and TRBJ2-7; TRBD1 agrees at 10 bases. The V gene end was trimmed by 2 bases and the J gene end by 3 bases; junction bases not matched to a gene: 4. The CDR3 loop spans 15 amino acids. CDR1 is LGHDT, CDR2 YNNKEL, per germline (reference sequence). The CDR3 protein is CASSQSDRGFYEQYF. In DNA, the CDR3 is TGTGCCAGCAGCCAATCGGACAGGGGGTTCTACGAGCAGTACTTC.

The gene calls are TRBV6-2 or TRBV6-3 and TRBJ2-7; 10 bases map to TRBD1. This CDR3 has 18 residues. Germline V CDR1 and CDR2: MNHEY, SVGEGT. V lost 2 bases, J lost 2 bases, and 12 bases stayed unmatched. This CDR3 is CASSYLGQGGSLTYEQYF. The CDR3 coding sequence is TGTGCCAGCAGTTACCTTGGACAGGGGGGATCACTTACCTACGAGCAGTACTTC.

The chain combines TRBV11-3 with TRBJ2-1; a possible D gene is TRBD1 (6 bases). The length of the CDR3 is 16 residues. With 4 bases removed from V and 4 bases from J, the gap between germline ends came to 17 bases. Germline CDR1 and CDR2: SGHNT and YENEEA. CDR3 DNA sequence: TGTGCCAGCAGCTCCAACAGGGAGACACGTTACAATGAGCAGTTCTTC. It encodes CASSSNRETRYNEQFF.